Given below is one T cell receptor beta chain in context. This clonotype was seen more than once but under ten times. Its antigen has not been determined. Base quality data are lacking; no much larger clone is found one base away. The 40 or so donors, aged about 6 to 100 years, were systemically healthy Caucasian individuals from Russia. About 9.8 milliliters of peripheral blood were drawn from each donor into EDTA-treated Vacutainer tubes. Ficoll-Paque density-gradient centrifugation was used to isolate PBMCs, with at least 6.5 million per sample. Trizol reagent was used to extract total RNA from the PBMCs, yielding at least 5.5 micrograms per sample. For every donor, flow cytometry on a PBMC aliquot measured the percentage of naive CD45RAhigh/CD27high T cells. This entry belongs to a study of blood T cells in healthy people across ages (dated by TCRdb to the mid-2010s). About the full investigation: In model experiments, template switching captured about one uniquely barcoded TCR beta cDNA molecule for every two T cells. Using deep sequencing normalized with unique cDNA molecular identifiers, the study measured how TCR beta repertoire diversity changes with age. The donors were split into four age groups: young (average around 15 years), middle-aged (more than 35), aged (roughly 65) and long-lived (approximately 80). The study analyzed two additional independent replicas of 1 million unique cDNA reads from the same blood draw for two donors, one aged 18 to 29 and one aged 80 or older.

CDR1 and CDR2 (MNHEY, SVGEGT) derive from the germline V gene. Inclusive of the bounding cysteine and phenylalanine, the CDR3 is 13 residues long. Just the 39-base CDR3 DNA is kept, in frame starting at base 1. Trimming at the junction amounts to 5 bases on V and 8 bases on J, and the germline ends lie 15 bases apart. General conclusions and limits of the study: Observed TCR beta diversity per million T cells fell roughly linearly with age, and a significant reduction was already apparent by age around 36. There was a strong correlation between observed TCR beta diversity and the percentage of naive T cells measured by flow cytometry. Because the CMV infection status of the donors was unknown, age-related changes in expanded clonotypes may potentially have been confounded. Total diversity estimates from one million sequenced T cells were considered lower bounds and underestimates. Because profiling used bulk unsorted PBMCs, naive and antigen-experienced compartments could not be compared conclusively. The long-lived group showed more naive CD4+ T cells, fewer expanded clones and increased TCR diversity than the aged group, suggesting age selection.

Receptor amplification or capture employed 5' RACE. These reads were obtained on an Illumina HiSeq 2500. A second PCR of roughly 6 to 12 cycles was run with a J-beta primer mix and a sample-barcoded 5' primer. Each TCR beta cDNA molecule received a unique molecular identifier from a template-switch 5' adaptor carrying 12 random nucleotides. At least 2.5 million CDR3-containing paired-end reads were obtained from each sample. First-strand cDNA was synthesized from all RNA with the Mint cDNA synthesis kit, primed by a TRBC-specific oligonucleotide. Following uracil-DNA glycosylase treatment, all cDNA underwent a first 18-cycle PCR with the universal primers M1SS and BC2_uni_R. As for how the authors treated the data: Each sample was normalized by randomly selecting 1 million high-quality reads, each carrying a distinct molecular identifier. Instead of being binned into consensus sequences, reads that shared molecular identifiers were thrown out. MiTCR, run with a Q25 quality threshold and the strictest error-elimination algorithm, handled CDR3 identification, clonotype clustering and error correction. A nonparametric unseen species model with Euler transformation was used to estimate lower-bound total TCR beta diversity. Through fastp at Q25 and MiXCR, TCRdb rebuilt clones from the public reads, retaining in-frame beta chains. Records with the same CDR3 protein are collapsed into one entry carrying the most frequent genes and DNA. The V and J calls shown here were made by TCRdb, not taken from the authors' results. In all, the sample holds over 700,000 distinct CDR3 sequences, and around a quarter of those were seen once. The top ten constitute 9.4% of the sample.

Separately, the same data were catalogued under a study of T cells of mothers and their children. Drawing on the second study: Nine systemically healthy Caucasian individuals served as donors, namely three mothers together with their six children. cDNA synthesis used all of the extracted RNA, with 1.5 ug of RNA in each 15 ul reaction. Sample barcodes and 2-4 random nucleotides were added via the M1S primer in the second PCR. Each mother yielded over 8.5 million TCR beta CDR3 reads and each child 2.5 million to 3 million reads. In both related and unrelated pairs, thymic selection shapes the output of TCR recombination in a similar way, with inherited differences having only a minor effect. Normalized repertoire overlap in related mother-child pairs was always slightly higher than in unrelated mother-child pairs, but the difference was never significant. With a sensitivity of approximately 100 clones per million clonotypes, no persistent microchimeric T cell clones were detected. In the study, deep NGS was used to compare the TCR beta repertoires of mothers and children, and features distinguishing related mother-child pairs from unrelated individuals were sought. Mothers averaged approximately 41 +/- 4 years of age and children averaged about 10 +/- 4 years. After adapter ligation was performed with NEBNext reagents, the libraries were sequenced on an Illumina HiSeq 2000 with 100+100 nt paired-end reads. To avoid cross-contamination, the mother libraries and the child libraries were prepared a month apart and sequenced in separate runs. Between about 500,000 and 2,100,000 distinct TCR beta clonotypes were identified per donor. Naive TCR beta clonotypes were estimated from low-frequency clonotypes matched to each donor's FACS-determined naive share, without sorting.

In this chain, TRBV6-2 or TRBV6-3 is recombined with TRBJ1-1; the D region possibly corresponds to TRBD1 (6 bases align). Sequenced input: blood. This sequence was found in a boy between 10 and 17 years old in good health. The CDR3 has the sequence CASSNRAGAEAFF. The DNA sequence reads TGTGCCAGCAGTAACCGGGCAGGGGCGGAAGCTTTCTTT.